The sequence of this T cell receptor beta chain was determined in a study of blood T cells in healthy people across ages. It was with a sample-barcoded 5' primer and a J-beta primer mix that a second PCR of about 6 to 12 cycles was run. TCRdb itself ran the 5' RACE reads through MiXCR, one entry per CDR3 protein. The sample holds about 800,000 distinct CDR3 sequences, roughly 25% seen once. In its sample, this clonotype was seen a few times. The CDR3 runs to 13 residues. Germline CDR1 reads SEHNR; CDR2 reads FQNEAQ (reference sequence). These same data were also listed under a study on T cells of mothers and their children.

This TCR derives from a boy under 18 in good health. This chain uses TRBV7-9 with TRBJ2-5; a weak D match, TRBD2 (5 bases). The better agreement between TRBJ2-7 and the DNA end casts doubt on the J call. Sequencing was performed on blood. Here the CDR3 DNA reads TGTGCCAGCAGCTGGGAGCACACCTACGAGCAGTACTTC. It specifies CASSWEHTYEQYF.